The 20 T cell receptor beta chains reported below all come from one sample, sequenced in a study of T cell changes during pregnancy in multiple sclerosis. Using immunoSEQ multiplex PCR, the repertoire was profiled, and TCRdb retains in-frame clones only, with some absent. The sample shows some 41,000 clones, more than 75% of them seen only once. Sequencing used PBMCs (not recorded whether the cells were cultured). The receptors were sampled from a female donor with multiple sclerosis, enrolled in a pregnancy study.

This chain's CDR3 is CASSYSSGSSYEQYF. CDR3 coding DNA: TGTGCCAGCAGTTATTCTAGCGGTTCTTCCTACGAGCAGTACTTC. The chain combines TRBV6-5 with TRBJ2-7; 7 nucleotides align to TRBD2. In germline, CDR1 is MNHEY, CDR2 SVGAGI. With V trimmed by 3 bases and J by 1 base, 6 bases remained unmatched. This CDR3 has 15 amino acids.

The V call is TRBV9, the J call TRBJ2-1; 7 positions agree with TRBD2. This CDR3 contains 14 residues. Germline CDR1 and CDR2: SGDLS and YYNGEE. The V and J ends lost 4 bases and 9 bases, in that order; junction bases with no gene match: 10. CDR3 residues: CASSLVGEGGEQFF. The CDR3 region has the DNA TGTGCCAGCAGCCTGGTCGGGGAGGGCGGTGAGCAGTTCTTC.

The chain combines TRBV9 with TRBJ1-1, with TRBD1 matching over 9 bases. CDR3 length equals 16 residues. Germline CDR1 and CDR2: SGDLS and YYNGEE. With 0 bases clipped from V and 0 bases from J, the junction kept 3 bases outside the gene matches. The CDR3 DNA sequence: TGTGCCAGCAGCGTAGGGGACAGGGTCATGAACACTGAAGCTTTCTTT. It codes for CASSVGDRVMNTEAFF.

CDR3 sequence (DNA): TGTGCCAGCAGCTTACGCGTCAGGAACACTGAAGCTTTCTTT. Translation gives CASSLRVRNTEAFF. The chain employs TRBV13 and TRBJ1-1; D is unresolved. In germline, CDR1 is PRHDT, CDR2 FYEKMQ (reference sequence). This CDR3 has 14 amino acids. V lost 2 bases and J 1 base, leaving 8 bases between the germline ends.

V gene TRBV27 combines with J gene TRBJ2-1, with 10 bases fitting TRBD1. This CDR3 comprises 13 residues. The junction had 5 bases not matched to a gene; V was cut back by 6 bases and J by 9 bases. CDR1 is MNHEY, CDR2 SMNVEV, per germline (reference sequence). The CDR3 nucleotides are TGTGCCAGCAGGACTGGGACAGGGGCTGAGCAGTTCTTC. Amino acid sequence: CASRTGTGAEQFF.

The V and J genes are TRBV6-5 and TRBJ2-5, with a tentative D call TRBD2 (6 bases). The CDR3 runs 14 residues. V lost 2 bases, J lost 3 bases, and 10 bases lay in between. Looked up from germline, CDR1 is MNHEY and CDR2 is SVGAGI. CDR3 residues: CASSYPGVEETQYF. CDR3 DNA sequence: TGTGCCAGCAGTTACCCGGGAGTGGAAGAGACCCAGTACTTC.

This rearrangement joins TRBV19 to TRBJ1-2, with 8 nucleotides matching TRBD1. V gave up 6 bases and J gave up 8 bases; unmatched junction bases: 11. There are 14 residues in the CDR3. Germline V lookup: CDR1 LNHDA, CDR2 SQIVND (reference sequence). DNA of the CDR3: TGTGCCAGTAGGGAGGGGACAGGCCTAGGGGGCTACACCTTC. It codes for CASREGTGLGGYTF.

The chain links TRBV5-1 to TRBJ2-5, with a tentative D call TRBD1 (6 bases). Germline V lookup: CDR1 SGHRS, CDR2 YFSETQ. The CDR3 contains 15 residues. Trimming shortened V by 4 bases and J by 4 bases, and 17 bases separated the two germline ends. DNA of the CDR3: TGCGCCAGCAGCCTGGGACATAAGCCCCCAGAGACCCAGTACTTC. This codes for CASSLGHKPPETQYF.

The V and J genes are TRBV19 and TRBJ2-2; D is tentatively TRBD1 or TRBD2 (5 bases each). V lost 6 bases, J lost 5 bases, and 16 bases lay in between. The CDR3 has 15 residues. Germline CDR1 LNHDA, CDR2 SQIVND (reference sequence). CDR3 bases: TGTGCCAGTAGCCTCCGGGACGGGGTTACCGGGGAGCTGTTTTTT. This encodes CASSLRDGVTGELFF.

The DNA of the CDR3 is TGTGCCAGCAGTTCCCCTAGCACAGATACGCAGTATTTT. It encodes CASSSPSTDTQYF. The V call is TRBV7-2, the J call TRBJ2-3; no clear D. The length of the CDR3 is 13 residues. CDR1 is SGHTA, CDR2 FQGNSA, per germline. V was clipped by 6 bases and J by 0 bases, with 7 bases between them. Full variable domain (missing parts from reference TRBV7-2 and TRBJ2-3): GAGVSQSPSNKVTEKGKDVELRCDPISGHTALYWYRQSLGQGLEFLIYFQGNSAPDKSGLPSDRFSAERTGGSVSTLTIQRTQQEDSAVYLCASSSPSTDTQYFGPGTRLTVL.

The chain combines TRBV19 with TRBJ1-2; tentative D call: TRBD1 (5 bases). Germline values: CDR1 LNHDA, CDR2 SQIVND (reference sequence). The germline V and J ends were trimmed by 3 bases and 8 bases, with 16 bases remaining between them. The CDR3 sequence is 14 residues long. The CDR3 DNA sequence: TGTGCCAGTAGTATCCCCGGCAGGGTGGGCGGCTACACCTTC. Its protein is CASSIPGRVGGYTF.

The chain has TRBV28 and TRBJ1-4; TRBD1 matches at 8 bases. Losses at the gene ends were 9 bases for V and 7 bases for J; bases not matched to a gene: 7. There are 13 residues in the CDR3. Looked up from germline, CDR1 is MDHEN and CDR2 is SYDVKM. Written as DNA, the CDR3 is TGTGCCAGTCAAGGGACAGGAATTGAAAAACTGTTTTTT. It is translated as CASQGTGIEKLFF.

This clone turned up a few times. V is TRBV10-1 and J is TRBJ2-7; D may be TRBD1 (6 bases). The V and J ends lost 6 bases and 3 bases respectively, with 12 bases between them. Per the germline V gene, CDR1 is WNHNN and CDR2 is SYGVQD (reference sequence). CDR3 length equals 13 residues. CDR3 nucleotides: TGCGCCAGCAGGGACAGTCAGTGCTACGAGCAGTACTTC. Amino acid sequence: CASRDSQCYEQYF.

This clone was counted a single time. This chain connects TRBV28 to TRBJ2-7; D gene unclear. Germline V gene sequence: CDR1 MDHEN, CDR2 SYDVKM. The CDR3 loop spans 14 amino acids. Deletions cut 1 base from V and 2 bases from J, with 9 bases between. CDR3 amino acids: CASSLSPDAYEQYF. In DNA, the CDR3 is TGTGCCAGCAGTTTATCCCCGGACGCCTACGAGCAGTACTTC. Full variable domain (missing parts from reference TRBV28 and TRBJ2-7): DVKVTQSSRYLVKRTGEKVFLECVQDMDHENMFWYRQDPGLGLRLIYFSYDVKMKEKGDIPEGYSVSREKKERFSLILESASTNQTSMYLCASSLSPDAYEQYFGPGTRLTVT.

The rearrangement uses TRBV11-3 and TRBJ1-1; D remains unclear. Germline V gives CDR1 SGHNT, CDR2 YENEEA. Between the trimmed V and J ends, which lost 0 bases and 1 base, there was a span of 6 bases. There are 14 residues in the CDR3. The CDR3 spells CASSLDGKNTEAFF. The DNA for the CDR3 is TGTGCCAGCAGCTTAGATGGAAAGAACACTGAAGCTTTCTTT.

This sequence joins TRBV13 and TRBJ1-1; D is perhaps TRBD1 (6 bases). Germline CDR1 reads PRHDT; CDR2 reads FYEKMQ (reference sequence). This CDR3 has 14 residues. Deletions cut 6 bases from V and 2 bases from J, with 13 bases between. CDR3 in amino acids: CASRKQGGNTEAFF. CDR3 DNA: TGTGCCAGCAGAAAACAGGGAGGAAACACTGAAGCTTTCTTT.

The V call is TRBV6-6, the J call TRBJ2-7, with D uncertain. Trimming left V 0 bases short and J 5 bases short, with 11 bases between. Germline CDR1 MNHNY, CDR2 SVGAGI (reference sequence). This CDR3 comprises 14 residues. The CDR3, as DNA: TGTGCCAGCAGTTACTCGATTGTTCGCCACGAGCAGTACTTC. Protein: CASSYSIVRHEQYF.

The chain combines TRBV4-2 with TRBJ2-7, with 9 bases matching TRBD1. Looked up from germline, CDR1 is LGHNA and CDR2 is YNFKEQ. V was clipped by 8 bases and J by 7 bases; unmatched bases: 6. The CDR3 runs 12 residues. Written as DNA, the CDR3 is TGTGCCAGCGGGGGACAGGGTTTGGAGCAGTACTTC. The encoded protein is CASGGQGLEQYF.

This chain joins TRBV27 and TRBJ2-7, with TRBD1 identical over 10 bases. V trimming: 5 bases; J trimming: 5 bases; junction bases outside the gene matches: 6. Germline V gives CDR1 MNHEY, CDR2 SMNVEV (reference sequence). The CDR3 is 14 residues long. For the CDR3, the DNA is TGTGCCAGCAGTACTCGACAGGGGGCTGACGAGCAGTACTTC. Its protein product is CASSTRQGADEQYF.

The chain has TRBV27 and TRBJ1-1; D possibly corresponds to TRBD1 (5 bases). With 2 bases removed from V and 3 bases from J, the gap between germline ends came to 10 bases. CDR1 and CDR2 from the germline V gene are MNHEY and SMNVEV (reference sequence). The length of the CDR3 is 14 residues. The CDR3 nucleotides read TGTGCCAGCAGTTTACAGGGTTCCCACACTGAAGCTTTCTTT. Its protein product is CASSLQGSHTEAFF.